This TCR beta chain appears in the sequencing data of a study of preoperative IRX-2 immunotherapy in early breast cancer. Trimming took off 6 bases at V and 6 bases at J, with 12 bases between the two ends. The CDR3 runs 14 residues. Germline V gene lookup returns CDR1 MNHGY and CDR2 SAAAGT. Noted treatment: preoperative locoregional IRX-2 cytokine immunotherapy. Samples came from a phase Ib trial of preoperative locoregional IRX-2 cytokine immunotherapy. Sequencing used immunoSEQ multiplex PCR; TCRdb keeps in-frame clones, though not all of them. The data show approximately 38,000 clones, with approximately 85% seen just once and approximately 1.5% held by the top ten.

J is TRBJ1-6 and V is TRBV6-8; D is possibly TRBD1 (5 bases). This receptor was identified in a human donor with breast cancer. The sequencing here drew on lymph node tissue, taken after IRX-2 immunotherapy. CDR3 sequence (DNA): TGTGCCAGCAGCGTGACAGTGACTAATTCACCCCTCCACTTT. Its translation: CASSVTVTNSPLHF.